Sequencing of this T cell receptor beta chain was carried out in a study of blood T cells in healthy people across ages. Regarding the study as a whole: Unknown donor CMV status possibly confounded expanded clonotype changes. Aged donors had fewer naive CD4+ cells and lower diversity than long-lived donors.

With a J-beta primer mix and a sample-barcoded 5' primer, a second PCR ran 7 to 11 cycles. Each cDNA molecule was tagged by a template-switch adaptor that had 12 random nucleotides. In TCRdb, the 5' RACE reads were re-called with MiXCR into one record per CDR3 protein. The sample records roughly 800,000 distinct CDR3 sequences, 35% to 40% being singletons. Regarding this clonotype: Its antigen is unidentified.

Trimming cost V 0 bases and J 4 bases, with 5 bases left between them. Germline lookup yields CDR1 MNHEY and CDR2 SMNVEV (reference sequence). The CDR3 has 13 residues. The material sequenced was blood. This chain links TRBV27 with TRBJ2-3; D remains unclear. The sequence was obtained from a man aged 18 to 30 in good health. CDR3 region: CASSLSAADTQYF. The CDR3 coding sequence is TGTGCCAGCAGTTTATCGGCCGCAGATACGCAGTATTTT.